This TCR beta chain was profiled in a study of early T cells in non-severe SARS-CoV-2 infection. Background on the study: Sequencing targeted bulk RNA from unsorted whole blood, leaving chains unpaired.

The CDR3 has 13 residues. Germline CDR1 is KGHSH and CDR2 is LQKENI. Between the trimmed V and J ends, which lost 0 bases and 2 bases, there was a span of 4 bases. TCRdb reanalysed the 5' RACE reads using MiXCR and keeps one entry per CDR3 protein. This sample has some 55,000 distinct CDR3 sequences, with roughly an eighth found just once. This clonotype has at least ten counts. The chain links TRBV18 to TRBJ2-5; D is uncertain. The sample here was whole blood, taken at baseline. This TCR was recovered from an adult who was a healthcare worker with PCR-confirmed SARS-CoV-2 infection or an uninfected control (not recorded which). The CDR3: CASSPPGQETQYF. The CDR3 region has the DNA TGTGCCAGCTCACCACCCGGGCAAGAGACCCAGTACTTC.